A single sample gave rise to the 28 T cell receptor beta chains below, sequenced in a study of T cells in tuberculosis. The assay was immunoSEQ multiplex PCR, and TCRdb's table has in-frame clones only and misses some. The data hold some 25,000 clones, with less than 97% observed a single time. The sample consisted of PBMCs. The receptors come from a donor between 10 and 35 years old with latent tuberculosis or without tuberculosis infection.

The count of this clone is one. V gene TRBV29-1 combines with J gene TRBJ2-3, with D maybe TRBD1 (5 bases). The CDR3 runs to 10 residues. V was clipped by 7 bases and J by 7 bases, with 9 bases between them. CDR1 is SQVTM, CDR2 ANQGSEA, per germline. CDR3 nucleotides: TGCAGCGCGACAGCTTATACGCAGTATTTT. Translating gives CSATAYTQYF.

The chain recombines TRBV2 with TRBJ1-4, with 7 bases aligning to TRBD1. Germline loops: CDR1 SNHLY, CDR2 FYNNEI. The trim removed 6 bases at V and 3 bases at J, leaving 7 bases unmatched. This CDR3 has 15 residues. The CDR3 reads CASRGRQGPNEKLFF. The CDR3 DNA is TGTGCCAGCAGAGGAAGACAGGGTCCTAATGAAAAACTGTTTTTT.

This clone is a singleton in its sample. J is TRBJ1-1 and V is TRBV6-1; no definite D call. Germline values: CDR1 MNHNS, CDR2 SASEGT. Trimming left V 2 bases short and J 2 bases short, with 6 bases between. The CDR3 has 13 amino acids. The CDR3 protein is CASSEKPNTEAFF. CDR3 DNA: TGTGCCAGCAGTGAAAAGCCTAACACTGAAGCTTTCTTT.

The V call is TRBV20-1, the J call TRBJ1-1; D gene ambiguous. CDR3 length: 11 amino acids. V was shortened by 3 bases and J by 7 bases, with 9 bases between the two germline ends. The germline V gene has CDR1 DFQATT and CDR2 SNEGSKA (reference sequence). CDR3 sequence: CSASYEFEAFF. CDR3 DNA: TGCAGTGCTAGTTACGAGTTTGAAGCTTTCTTT.

This clone is a singleton in its sample. V gene TRBV2 combines with J gene TRBJ1-1; the match to TRBD1 covers 10 bases. The CDR3 is 14 residues long. CDR1 is SNHLY, CDR2 FYNNEI, per germline. V dropped 6 bases and J dropped 1; count of bases not matched to a gene: 2. CDR3 sequence (DNA): TGTGCCAGCAGGCGGGACAGGGGGAACACTGAAGCTTTCTTT. This sequence encodes CASRRDRGNTEAFF.

The J gene is TRBJ2-6, the V gene TRBV10-3, with 11 bases fitting TRBD1. Germline V gene sequence: CDR1 ENHRY, CDR2 SYGVKD. V shed 6 bases and J 2 bases; nucleotides not matched to a gene: 6. The CDR3 runs 17 residues. DNA for the CDR3: TGTGCCATCAGGACGGACAGGGGGCAGGCTGGGGCCAACGTCCTGACTTTC. It yields the protein CAIRTDRGQAGANVLTF.

J is TRBJ1-1 and V is TRBV27; D not resolved. Germline V gene data show CDR1 as MNHEY and CDR2 as SMNVEV (reference sequence). Trimming shortened V by 5 bases and J by 0 bases, and 16 bases separated the two germline ends. There are 16 residues in the CDR3. CDR3 nucleotide sequence: TGTGCCAGCAGTACTACCTCCGGCAGTATGAACACTGAAGCTTTCTTT. This translates into CASSTTSGSMNTEAFF.

The chain couples TRBV4-1 to TRBJ2-2; D possibly corresponds to TRBD2 (5 bases). V dropped 0 bases and J dropped 7 bases, with 12 bases sitting between them. CDR3 size: 15 residues. Germline V gene lookup returns CDR1 MGHRA and CDR2 YSYEKL. DNA for the CDR3: TGCGCCAGCAGCCAAGAATTGAGGGCTGGCGGGGAGCTGTTTTTT. Translating it yields CASSQELRAGGELFF.

This clone has only one observation. This chain connects TRBV2 to TRBJ1-5, with a weak D call TRBD1 (5 bases). Trimming removed 0 bases from V and 0 bases from J, with 9 bases in between. Germline V lookup: CDR1 SNHLY, CDR2 FYNNEI. CDR3 length: 16 residues. Here the CDR3 DNA reads TGTGCCAGCAGTGAAGCGCCAGGGTATAGCAATCAGCCCCAGCATTTT. It specifies CASSEAPGYSNQPQHF.

V and J are TRBV27 and TRBJ2-5, with 9 positions matching TRBD2. The junction had 12 bases not matched to a gene; V was cut back by 5 bases and J by 5 bases. This CDR3 has 16 amino acids. Germline loops: CDR1 MNHEY, CDR2 SMNVEV (reference sequence). CDR3 bases: TGTGCCAGCAGTGGCGTTCTAAGGAGCGGGGGGGAGACCCAGTACTTC. Translating it yields CASSGVLRSGGETQYF.

V gene TRBV5-6 combines with J gene TRBJ1-4; D gene ambiguous. This CDR3 comprises 15 residues. Germline V gene lookup returns CDR1 SGHDT and CDR2 YYEEEE. Trimming took 4 bases from V and 0 from J, leaving 10 bases between them. The CDR3 nucleotides are TGTGCCAGCAGCCAATACCAGGCAACTAATGAAAAACTGTTTTTT. It encodes CASSQYQATNEKLFF. Combining the CDR3 with reference TRBV5-6 and TRBJ1-4 gives the whole variable domain DAGVTQSPTHLIKTRGQQVTLRCSPKSGHDTVSWYQQALGQGPQFIFQYYEEEERQRGNFPDRFSGHQFPNYSSELNVNALLLGDSALYLCASSQYQATNEKLFFGSGTQLSVL.

The rearrangement uses TRBV2 and TRBJ2-5, with TRBD2 identical over 7 bases. Looked up from germline, CDR1 is SNHLY and CDR2 is FYNNEI. Trimming took 4 bases from V and 5 from J; bases not matched to a gene: 7. The CDR3 has 14 residues. CDR3 in DNA: TGTGCCAGCAGTGGAAGAGGGGACTACGAGACCCAGTACTTC. Residues: CASSGRGDYETQYF.

V and J are TRBV27 and TRBJ1-6; 10 bases fit TRBD1. This CDR3 has 15 residues. Trimming at V came to 5 bases and at J to 10 bases, leaving 8 bases not matched to a gene. Looked up from germline, CDR1 is MNHEY and CDR2 is SMNVEV (reference sequence). DNA for the CDR3: TGTGCCAGCAGTCCACAGACAGGGGGCCGGTCACCCCTCCACTTT. Protein product: CASSPQTGGRSPLHF.

The J gene is TRBJ2-2, the V gene TRBV10-3; D is uncertain. Germline V gene sequence: CDR1 ENHRY, CDR2 SYGVKD. Trimming took off 5 bases at V and 2 bases at J, with 24 bases between the two ends. The CDR3 is 19 residues long. The CDR3 spells CAISSRLGHPRVNTGELFF. In DNA form, the CDR3 reads TGTGCCATCAGTTCGCGGCTCGGTCATCCCCGGGTAAACACCGGGGAGCTGTTTTTT.

CDR3 sequence reads: CASSLRGPNEQFF. CDR3 nucleotides: TGTGCCAGCAGCTTAAGGGGGCCCAATGAGCAGTTCTTC. The gene calls are TRBV5-5 and TRBJ2-1; the match to TRBD1 covers 7 bases. CDR3 size: 13 residues. Germline V gives CDR1 SGHKS, CDR2 YYEKEE (reference sequence). V shed 2 bases, J shed 6 bases, and the junction held 2 bases outside the gene matches.

This sequence joins TRBV11-2 and TRBJ1-6; no clear D gene. The CDR3 consists of 13 residues. Trimming stripped 0 bases from V and 10 bases from J, with 7 bases between. Per germline, CDR1 SGHAT and CDR2 FQNNGV. CDR3 loop: CASSLDPESPLHF. The CDR3 nucleotides read TGTGCCAGCAGCTTAGATCCCGAGTCACCCCTCCACTTT.

This chain joins TRBV4-1 and TRBJ2-7, with D maybe TRBD1 (6 bases). Per the germline V gene, CDR1 is MGHRA and CDR2 is YSYEKL. The CDR3 length is 17 residues. V was clipped by 3 bases and J by 7 bases, with 25 bases between them. The CDR3 nucleotides read TGCGCCAGCAGCCATCAACCGGGACAAGGGTTGGTCAATGAGCAGTACTTC. Protein sequence: CASSHQPGQGLVNEQYF.

The gene calls are TRBV4-1 and TRBJ1-2, with TRBD1 identical over 12 bases. In germline, CDR1 is MGHRA, CDR2 YSYEKL. CDR3 length: 14 residues. V gave up 4 bases and J gave up 8 bases; unmatched junction bases: 5. CDR3 sequence (DNA): TGCGCCAGCAGCCCGGGACAGGGGGCGTCGGGCTACACCTTC. Translating it yields CASSPGQGASGYTF.

This clone came up once. The chain joins TRBV18 to TRBJ1-2; 8 nucleotides line up with TRBD1. The length of the CDR3 is 15 residues. With V trimmed by 3 bases and J by 9 bases, 12 bases remained unmatched. CDR1 is KGHSH, CDR2 LQKENI, per germline. Here the CDR3 reads CASSPIQGDRLSYTF. In DNA, the CDR3 is TGTGCCAGCTCACCCATACAGGGGGATCGCTTAAGCTACACCTTC.

V and J are TRBV5-1 and TRBJ2-5; TRBD1 matches at 10 bases. V lost 4 bases, J lost 5 bases, and 8 bases stayed unmatched. CDR3 length: 15 residues. Germline lookup yields CDR1 SGHRS and CDR2 YFSETQ. In DNA form, the CDR3 reads TGCGCCAGCAGCGTGACAGGGGGCGCAGAGGAGACCCAGTACTTC. Translation gives CASSVTGGAEETQYF.

The chain uses TRBV7-2 and TRBJ1-5, with D maybe TRBD1 (6 bases). Germline V gene sequence: CDR1 SGHTA, CDR2 FQGNSA. CDR3 size: 13 residues. V gave up 5 bases and J gave up 5 bases, with 10 bases separating them. The DNA of the CDR3 is TGTGCCAGCAGCCTCAGGGGAGATCAGCCCCAGCATTTT. Amino acid sequence: CASSLRGDQPQHF.

The rearrangement uses TRBV6-1 and TRBJ1-2; D uncertain. Trimming stripped 7 bases from V and 8 bases from J, with 20 bases between. This CDR3 is built from 14 residues. Germline CDR1 MNHNS, CDR2 SASEGT. The chain's CDR3 is CASTLEDLGGGYTF. CDR3 in DNA: TGTGCCAGCACCCTGGAGGACCTCGGCGGGGGCTACACCTTC.

This clone appeared a single time. The chain links TRBV5-1 to TRBJ2-7, with 8 bases that match TRBD1. From germline, CDR1 is SGHRS and CDR2 YFSETQ. The CDR3 is 14 amino acids. Unmatched junction bases numbered 4, after V lost 4 bases and J lost 1 base. As DNA, the CDR3 is TGCGCCAGCAGCCGGGGGACAGGATCCTACGAGCAGTACTTC. As protein: CASSRGTGSYEQYF.

This clone came up once. V and J are TRBV6-1 and TRBJ2-3; a weak D match, TRBD2 (5 bases). Per the germline V gene, CDR1 is MNHNS and CDR2 is SASEGT. Trimming left V 5 bases short and J 4 bases short, with 13 bases between. CDR3 size: 14 residues. This CDR3 is CASSPAAGADTQYF. The CDR3 coding sequence is TGTGCCAGCAGTCCCGCCGCCGGGGCAGATACGCAGTATTTT.

The rearrangement links TRBV30 to TRBJ1-1; TRBD1 matches 7 bases. Germline V CDR1 and CDR2: GTSNPN, SVGIG (reference sequence). Losses at the gene ends were 4 bases for V and 7 bases for J; bases not matched to a gene: 6. The CDR3 covers 12 residues. CDR3 nucleotides: TGTGCCTGGACACAGGGGCCTTATGAAGCTTTCTTT. This encodes CAWTQGPYEAFF.

The V gene is TRBV2, the J gene TRBJ1-5; TRBD1 agrees at 8 bases. This CDR3 is 14 amino acids long. From germline, CDR1 is SNHLY and CDR2 FYNNEI. The V and J ends lost 5 bases and 7 bases, in that order; junction bases with no gene match: 7. The CDR3 loop reads CASSLGQGRQPQHF. The CDR3 DNA sequence: TGTGCCAGCAGTTTAGGACAGGGACGACAGCCCCAGCATTTT.

The rearrangement links TRBV27 to TRBJ1-5; tentative D call: TRBD1 (5 bases). Trimming cost V 5 bases and J 2 bases, with 19 bases left between them. Per germline, CDR1 MNHEY and CDR2 SMNVEV (reference sequence). This CDR3 contains 17 residues. The CDR3 spells CASSQQGRAPGNQPQHF. CDR3 nucleotide sequence: TGTGCCAGCAGTCAGCAGGGTAGGGCGCCAGGCAATCAGCCCCAGCATTTT.

Only one count was recorded for this clone. The rearrangement uses TRBV5-8 and TRBJ1-5; 7 bases align to TRBD1. The trim removed 1 base at V and 9 bases at J, leaving 13 bases unmatched. The CDR3 is 16 residues long. In germline, CDR1 is SGHTS, CDR2 YDEGEE. CDR3 amino acids: CASSLWGQRANWPQHF. The CDR3 nucleotides are TGTGCCAGCAGCTTGTGGGGACAGAGGGCTAATTGGCCCCAGCATTTT.